The 28 T cell receptor beta chains below all came from one sample that was sequenced in a study of T cells expressing NK-cell markers (dated by TCRdb to the early 2020s). The method was 5' RACE. The instrument given in TCRdb is Illumina HiSeq 2000. Each entry corresponds to one CDR3 protein sequence from reads that TCRdb reprocessed, and DNA is not given. The sample table on file contains 200,000 to 300,000 distinct CDR3 sequences. Clones ranked in the top ten supply about 0.4% of the sample. Material for sequencing was blood T cells: a sorted CD56 or NKG2C T cell subset, CD4+ or CD8+ T cells, or bulk PBMC T cells (not recorded which). These receptors all come from a man younger than 35 in good health. Donor details come from another sample of the same person, matched by shared clones.

The chain uses TRBV4-1 and TRBJ2-3; lacking DNA, the TRBD1 call made by TCRdb goes unchecked. Germline CDR1 MGHRA, CDR2 YSYEKL. This CDR3 has 15 amino acids. The CDR3 here is CASSQGPGGTDTQYF.

V usage is TRBV11-1 and J usage is TRBJ1-2; TCRdb lists TRBD1, though no DNA is available to test this call. There are 13 residues in the CDR3. Germline V gene data show CDR1 as SGHAT and CDR2 as FQDESV (reference sequence). CDR3 sequence reads: CASSPRDSYGYTF. The full variable domain, rest sourced from reference TRBV11-1 and TRBJ1-2, is EAEVAQSPRYKITEKSQAVAFWCDPISGHATLYWYRQILGQGPELLVQFQDESVVDDSQLPKDRFSAERLKGVDSTLKIQPAELGDSAMYLCASSPRDSYGYTFGSGTRLTVV.

The chain combines TRBV6-6 with TRBJ2-5. Germline assignment: CDR1 MNHNY and CDR2 SVGAGI (reference sequence). The CDR3 has 12 amino acids. CDR3 residues: CASSRVQETQYF.

This chain uses TRBV7-9 with TRBJ2-7; the D call of TRBD2 rests on TCRdb alone, since no DNA is present to check it. Germline values: CDR1 SEHNR, CDR2 FQNEAQ (reference sequence). The CDR3 length is 16 residues. The CDR3 sequence: CASRPSSGVRTYEQYF. Together with reference TRBV7-9 and TRBJ2-7, the CDR3 gives the full variable domain: DTGVSQNPRHKITKRGQNVTFRCDPISEHNRLYWYRQTLGQGPEFLTYFQNEAQLEKSRLLSDRFSAERPKGSFSTLEIQRTEQGDSAMYLCASRPSSGVRTYEQYFGPGTRLTVT.

The chain carries TRBV5-1 and TRBJ2-7; TCRdb's D call of TRBD1 is untestable without DNA. The CDR3 covers 14 residues. CDR1 and CDR2 from the germline V gene are SGHRS and YFSETQ. The CDR3 region is CASSLAVPTYEQYF.

This chain connects TRBV10-3 to TRBJ2-1; lacking DNA, the TRBD1 call made by TCRdb goes unchecked. The germline V gene has CDR1 ENHRY and CDR2 SYGVKD. The CDR3 consists of 13 residues. CDR3 residues: CAISGWRNDEQFF.

The chain has TRBV29-1 and TRBJ2-2; TCRdb's D call of TRBD1 is untestable without DNA. The CDR3 has 15 amino acids. Germline V gene data show CDR1 as SQVTM and CDR2 as ANQGSEA. The CDR3 sequence: CSARGGSTNTGELFF.

The V gene is TRBV12-3 or TRBV12-4, the J gene TRBJ2-1; TCRdb names TRBD2, which stays unverified in the absence of DNA. The CDR3 is 15 amino acids. CDR3 in amino acids: CASSLVSGRASEQFF.

The rearrangement links TRBV5-1 to TRBJ2-1; the TCRdb call, TRBD2, lacks DNA for checking. This CDR3 contains 16 residues. Germline-derived CDR1 and CDR2 are SGHRS and YFSETQ. This chain's CDR3 is CASNRGRTSGNNEQFF.

This rearrangement joins TRBV20-1 to TRBJ2-2; the D gene TCRdb calls, TRBD2, cannot be checked with no DNA. Per germline, CDR1 DFQATT and CDR2 SNEGSKA (reference sequence). CDR3 size: 18 residues. This CDR3 reads CSASRPGLAGVGAGELFF.

The chain employs TRBV6-1 and TRBJ1-1; the TCRdb D gene call, TRBD1, has no DNA to confirm it. The CDR3 extends over 15 amino acids. The germline V gene encodes CDR1 MNHNS and CDR2 SASEGT. CDR3 loop: CASSPQDARNTEAFF.

This sequence joins TRBV28 and TRBJ2-5; the D gene TCRdb calls, TRBD1, cannot be checked with no DNA. This CDR3 has 14 amino acids. Germline V lookup: CDR1 MDHEN, CDR2 SYDVKM. The CDR3: CASTRTGFQETQYF.

The chain employs TRBV24-1 and TRBJ2-1; the TCRdb call, TRBD1, lacks DNA for checking. Germline V CDR1 and CDR2: KGHDR, SFDVKD. The CDR3 length is 20 residues. This CDR3 is CATSEHRGVADLLVRNEQFF.

The V gene is TRBV12-3 or TRBV12-4, the J gene TRBJ2-3; no DNA is available, so the TRBD2 call from TCRdb remains unchecked. The CDR3 consists of 14 residues. This chain's CDR3 is CASSFGSPADTQYF.

The V gene is TRBV12-3 or TRBV12-4, the J gene TRBJ2-3; no DNA is available, so the TRBD2 call from TCRdb remains unchecked. The CDR3 contains 13 residues. The CDR3 here is CASKVRATDTQYF.

This sequence joins TRBV5-1 and TRBJ1-2; TCRdb names TRBD1, which stays unverified in the absence of DNA. From germline, CDR1 is SGHRS and CDR2 YFSETQ. This CDR3 has 16 amino acids. CDR3 amino acids: CASSPQSLPGSFGYTF.

The chain uses TRBV6-5 and TRBJ2-7; with no DNA, the TCRdb D assignment of TRBD2 cannot be verified. This CDR3 is 16 amino acids long. Germline loops: CDR1 MNHEY, CDR2 SVGAGI. CDR3 amino acids: CASSYSGDSGIYEQYF.

The rearrangement joins TRBV15 to TRBJ1-5. The CDR3 is made up of 15 amino acids. Germline V gene data show CDR1 as LNHNV and CDR2 as YYDKDF (reference sequence). The CDR3 protein is CATSRVGTLNQPQHF.

This rearrangement joins TRBV3-1 to TRBJ1-1; TCRdb returns TRBD1, unconfirmable since there is no DNA. From germline, CDR1 is LGHDT and CDR2 YNNKEL (reference sequence). This CDR3 has 16 amino acids. This chain's CDR3 is CASSTGSDLRNTEAFF.

V gene TRBV5-1 combines with J gene TRBJ2-3; as DNA is missing, the TRBD2 call by TCRdb cannot be tested. Germline assignment: CDR1 SGHRS and CDR2 YFSETQ. This CDR3 comprises 18 residues. CDR3 amino acids: CASSWSTSGRARADTQYF.

This chain links TRBV7-2 with TRBJ2-1. The germline gives CDR1 SGHTA, CDR2 FQGNSA. CDR3 length: 16 amino acids. CDR3 sequence: CASSLSGGLNYNEQFF.

The chain is built from TRBV29-1 and TRBJ2-3; as DNA is missing, the TRBD1 call by TCRdb cannot be tested. CDR1 is SQVTM and CDR2 is ANQGSEA in the germline V gene. The CDR3 spans 12 residues. The CDR3 loop reads CSVGNRVDTQYF.

The chain couples TRBV30 to TRBJ1-6; the TRBD1 assignment by TCRdb is unverifiable without DNA. Germline CDR1 GTSNPN, CDR2 SVGIG (reference sequence). CDR3 length equals 18 residues. The CDR3 loop reads CAWRHPGASGSYNSPLHF.

This sequence joins TRBV27 and TRBJ1-5. The germline CDR1 and CDR2 sequences are MNHEY and SMNVEV (reference sequence). This CDR3 is 14 amino acids long. This CDR3 reads CASNKQGGHQPQHF.

The gene calls are TRBV20-1 and TRBJ2-1; the D call of TRBD1 rests on TCRdb alone, since no DNA is present to check it. Germline-derived CDR1 and CDR2 are DFQATT and SNEGSKA (reference sequence). CDR3 size: 15 residues. CDR3 amino acids: CSTPLTPVFGGEQFF.

The gene calls are TRBV6-5 and TRBJ2-7; TCRdb gives TRBD2 as the D gene, but with no DNA this cannot be confirmed. Germline loops: CDR1 MNHEY, CDR2 SVGAGI. The CDR3 is made up of 17 amino acids. This chain's CDR3 is CASSYQRLAGSVYEQYF.

The J gene is TRBJ2-2, the V gene TRBV27; TCRdb selects TRBD1, and the lack of DNA leaves this call unchecked. The CDR3 has 15 amino acids. In germline, CDR1 is MNHEY, CDR2 SMNVEV (reference sequence). The CDR3 region is CASSSGGGLSGELFF.

The chain uses TRBV20-1 and TRBJ1-5. CDR3 size: 12 residues. Germline V gene lookup returns CDR1 DFQATT and CDR2 SNEGSKA (reference sequence). The CDR3 region is CSARDRRWPQHF.